These 18 T cell receptor beta chains came from one sample sequenced in a study of cytomegalovirus exposure and HLA in healthy donors. Primers: 60 Vbeta forward and 13 Jbeta reverse. Only in-frame clones appear in the TCRdb table, and some are missing; sequencing was by immunoSEQ multiplex PCR. The sample records some 140,000 clones, roughly three quarters being singletons. What was sequenced was PBMCs. Receptor source: a man younger than 45 in good health and CMV-seronegative.

The chain uses TRBV30 and TRBJ1-5; D unclear. Germline CDR1 and CDR2: GTSNPN and SVGIG (reference sequence). The CDR3 spans 13 residues. V lost 0 bases and J 7 bases, leaving 10 bases between the germline ends. CDR3 DNA sequence: TGTGCCTGGAGTGTATTGATTGGCCAGCCCCAGCATTTT. Translated, it gives CAWSVLIGQPQHF.

This clone occurred a few times. This chain joins TRBV18 and TRBJ1-3; possible D gene TRBD1, 5 bases. Trimming took 3 bases from V and 3 from J, leaving 15 bases between them. Germline CDR1 and CDR2: KGHSH and LQKENI. This CDR3 has 16 amino acids. CDR3 DNA: TGTGCCAGCTCACCGTATACAGGAGAAGGTGGAAACACCATATATTTT. Protein sequence: CASSPYTGEGGNTIYF.

The genes are TRBV28 and TRBJ1-2, with 8 bases lining up with TRBD1. The CDR3 totals 16 residues. CDR1 is MDHEN and CDR2 is SYDVKM in the germline V gene. Trimming took 6 bases from V and 7 from J; bases not matched to a gene: 16. The CDR3 sequence: CASSPSRGLAFGGYTF. The CDR3 nucleotides are TGTGCCAGCAGCCCCTCCAGGGGGCTTGCCTTTGGTGGCTACACCTTC.

The chain joins TRBV19 to TRBJ1-1; TRBD1 matches 9 bases. Unmatched junction bases numbered 0, after V lost 4 bases and J lost 3 bases. The CDR3 is 13 residues long. Per germline, CDR1 LNHDA and CDR2 SQIVND (reference sequence). CDR3 bases: TGTGCCAGTAGTAGGGACAGGGACACTGAAGCTTTCTTT. It encodes CASSRDRDTEAFF.

This sequence joins TRBV5-1 and TRBJ2-7; D is possibly TRBD1 (5 bases). Germline V gives CDR1 SGHRS, CDR2 YFSETQ. The CDR3 has 13 residues. The V end lost 5 bases, the J end lost 1 base, and 10 bases lay between the germline ends. CDR3 loop: CASSVRESYEQYF. CDR3 bases: TGCGCCAGCAGTGTCAGGGAATCCTACGAGCAGTACTTC.

The genes are TRBV7-3 and TRBJ2-1, with 11 bases lining up with TRBD2. Germline CDR1 reads SGHTA; CDR2 reads FQGTGA. The CDR3 has 16 residues. V lost 3 bases and J lost 3; bases outside the gene matches: 4. The CDR3 here is CASSFSGRANYNEQFF. The CDR3 nucleotides are TGTGCCAGCAGCTTTAGCGGGAGGGCAAACTACAATGAGCAGTTCTTC.

V gene TRBV12-5 combines with J gene TRBJ2-1, with D maybe TRBD2 (5 bases). The length of the CDR3 is 15 residues. CDR1 and CDR2 from the germline V gene are LGHNT and FRNRAP. Between the trimmed V and J ends, which lost 5 bases and 2 bases, there was a span of 13 bases. The CDR3 sequence is CASGLGLIPYNEQFF. For the CDR3, the DNA is TGTGCTAGTGGTCTAGGACTCATCCCCTACAATGAGCAGTTCTTC.

This chain uses TRBV2 with TRBJ2-5; no firm D call. Germline CDR1 reads SNHLY; CDR2 reads FYNNEI. V lost 4 bases and J 1 base, leaving 13 bases between the germline ends. The CDR3 consists of 15 residues. The CDR3 is CASSALRTSQETQYF. DNA of the CDR3: TGTGCCAGCAGTGCTCTCAGAACGTCCCAAGAGACCCAGTACTTC.

This chain connects TRBV11-1 to TRBJ1-2; 8 bases map to TRBD1. V was clipped by 5 bases and J by 4 bases; unmatched bases: 9. The length of the CDR3 is 15 residues. The V gene's germline CDR1 is SGHAT and CDR2 FQDESV (reference sequence). The CDR3 bases are TGTGCCAGCAGCCTCGGACAGGGTGAAATCTATGGCTACACCTTC. As protein: CASSLGQGEIYGYTF. Complete variable domain (other parts from reference TRBV11-1 and TRBJ1-2): EAEVAQSPRYKITEKSQAVAFWCDPISGHATLYWYRQILGQGPELLVQFQDESVVDDSQLPKDRFSAERLKGVDSTLKIQPAELGDSAMYLCASSLGQGEIYGYTFGSGTRLTVV.

This clone has only one observation. The rearrangement links TRBV7-2 to TRBJ2-1, with D possibly being TRBD1 (6 bases). V was trimmed by 6 bases and J by 3 bases, leaving 15 bases between them. This CDR3 spans 15 amino acids. In germline, CDR1 is SGHTA, CDR2 FQGNSA. CDR3 residues: CASSQFSGHYNEQFF. The DNA for the CDR3 is TGTGCCAGCAGTCAATTTTCGGGACACTACAATGAGCAGTTCTTC.

Concerning this clone itself: Its ends do not fully match the called genes, so a read error is possible. In DNA, the CDR3 is TGTGCCAGCAGCCACGGGGTAGCGGGAGCCCCCCCCCTCTTC. It codes for CASSHGVAGAPPLF. The chain uses TRBV5-6 and TRBJ2-1, with 9 positions matching TRBD2. CDR1 SGHDT and CDR2 YYEEEE come from the germline V gene. The CDR3 sequence is 14 residues long.

This clone was seen only a few times. The chain combines TRBV30 with TRBJ2-7, with D perhaps TRBD1 (7 bases). CDR1 and CDR2 (germline): GTSNPN, SVGIG (reference sequence). The length of the CDR3 is 12 residues. Trimming took off 7 bases at V and 4 bases at J, with 14 bases between the two ends. This chain's CDR3 is CALSQGGYEQYF. Written as DNA, the CDR3 is TGTGCCTTAAGCCAGGGGGGATACGAGCAGTACTTC.

This chain joins TRBV4-1 and TRBJ2-7, with 12 bases that match TRBD2. This CDR3 region has 19 residues. V lost 1 base, J lost 0 bases, and 10 bases stayed unmatched. In germline, CDR1 is MGHRA, CDR2 YSYEKL. Written as DNA, the CDR3 is TGCGCCAGCAGCCAAGCGATCATACTAGCGGGAGGACGCTCCTACGAGCAGTACTTC. This sequence encodes CASSQAIILAGGRSYEQYF.

The chain recombines TRBV7-4 with TRBJ2-3; D perhaps matches TRBD1 (5 bases). The CDR3 loop spans 17 amino acids. Trimming shortened V by 4 bases and J by 5 bases, and 22 bases separated the two germline ends. The germline gives CDR1 SGHVT, CDR2 SQSDAQ. The CDR3 loop reads CASSSTLRPGHGDTQYF. The CDR3 DNA is TGTGCCAGCAGCTCCACCTTGCGCCCAGGACATGGAGATACGCAGTATTTT.

The chain employs TRBV7-2 and TRBJ1-2; D might be TRBD1 (6 bases). The germline V gene encodes CDR1 SGHTA and CDR2 FQGNSA. The CDR3 runs 13 residues. V was cut by 5 bases and J by 4 bases, with 11 bases left in between. The CDR3 bases are TGTGCCAGCAGCCCAGGACAGTTCTATGGCTACACCTTC. This sequence encodes CASSPGQFYGYTF.

The chain couples TRBV2 to TRBJ2-7; D remains unclear. This CDR3 region has 11 residues. V shed 3 bases and J shed 3 bases, with 3 bases lying between them. Germline V gene lookup returns CDR1 SNHLY and CDR2 FYNNEI. The CDR3: CASSDIYEQYF. CDR3 coding DNA: TGTGCCAGCAGTGACATCTACGAGCAGTACTTC.

J is TRBJ2-5 and V is TRBV12-5; 16 bases align to TRBD2. Germline CDR1 and CDR2: LGHNT and FRNRAP. The CDR3 is 18 residues long. The trim removed 4 bases at V and 0 bases at J, leaving 5 bases unmatched. CDR3 residues: CASGSGLAGGQYQETQYF. For the CDR3, the DNA is TGTGCTAGTGGTTCGGGACTAGCGGGAGGGCAGTACCAAGAGACCCAGTACTTC.

The table lists this clone with a count of one. The chain is built from TRBV4-1 and TRBJ1-5, with a weak D call TRBD1 (5 bases). The CDR3 is made up of 16 amino acids. Trimming removed 0 bases from V and 3 bases from J, with 12 bases in between. Germline CDR1 reads MGHRA; CDR2 reads YSYEKL. The CDR3 DNA sequence: TGCGCCAGCAGCCAAGAATGGGGGGGGTTCAATCAGCCCCAGCATTTT. Its protein product is CASSQEWGGFNQPQHF.